These 30 T cell receptor beta chains came from one sample sequenced in a study of blood T cell repertoires in COVID-19. TCRdb keeps only in-frame clones here, not all; method: immunoSEQ multiplex PCR. The top ten hold approximately 6.2% of the sample, which has around 200,000 clones, around nine tenths seen once. Material: peripheral blood. These receptors were obtained from a man aged 60 to 75 who had recovered from COVID-19.

The rearrangement uses TRBV27 and TRBJ2-7, with 7 bases identical to TRBD1. Per germline, CDR1 MNHEY and CDR2 SMNVEV (reference sequence). The V segment lost 4 bases and the J segment 6 bases; nucleotides outside the gene matches: 9. The CDR3 covers 14 residues. The CDR3 spells CASSSPGGRSEQYF. The DNA for the CDR3 is TGTGCCAGCAGTTCTCCAGGGGGAAGATCCGAGCAGTACTTC.

This chain joins TRBV11-2 and TRBJ1-6, with 9 bases that match TRBD1. Germline CDR1 and CDR2: SGHAT and FQNNGV. The V and J ends lost 5 bases and 9 bases, in that order; junction bases with no gene match: 5. The CDR3 consists of 14 residues. The CDR3 bases are TGTGCCAGCAGCCCGCGACAGGGGGTTTCACCCCTCCACTTT. Protein product: CASSPRQGVSPLHF.

This chain links TRBV6-5 with TRBJ2-7; possible D gene TRBD2, 6 bases. Germline CDR1 reads MNHEY; CDR2 reads SVGAGI. The CDR3 sequence is 11 residues long. The V and J ends lost 11 bases and 2 bases respectively, with 10 bases between them. As DNA, the CDR3 is TGTGCCCCCCGGGGGACCTACGAGCAGTACTTC. As protein: CAPRGTYEQYF.

The chain employs TRBV6-6 and TRBJ1-3; the D gene is possibly TRBD1 (5 bases). Trimming shortened V by 6 bases and J by 0 bases, and 24 bases separated the two germline ends. Germline CDR1 and CDR2: MNHNY and SVGAGI (reference sequence). The CDR3 is made up of 19 amino acids. Here the CDR3 DNA reads TGTGCCAGCAGACGAAAATCTACAGGTATCACTTACTCTGGAAACACCATATATTTT. Its protein is CASRRKSTGITYSGNTIYF.

The chain recombines TRBV27 with TRBJ2-6; D may be TRBD1 (5 bases). The V gene's germline CDR1 is MNHEY and CDR2 SMNVEV (reference sequence). The ends were cut back, 6 bases at V and 1 base at J, with 13 bases in the middle. This CDR3 contains 16 residues. CDR3 in amino acids: CASSPQPGSGANVLTF. The CDR3 DNA reads as TGTGCCAGCAGCCCTCAGCCAGGGTCTGGGGCCAACGTCCTGACTTTC.

The chain carries TRBV19 and TRBJ1-3; 7 bases line up with TRBD1. Germline assignment: CDR1 LNHDA and CDR2 SQIVND (reference sequence). The CDR3 is 15 residues long. With 7 bases clipped from V and 4 bases from J, the junction kept 10 bases outside the gene matches. Written as DNA, the CDR3 is TGTGCCAGTATAAGCCCGACAGGGTACGGAAACACCATATATTTT. Translated: CASISPTGYGNTIYF.

This rearrangement joins TRBV6-6 to TRBJ1-4; 8 bases agree with TRBD1. CDR1 MNHNY and CDR2 SVGAGI come from the germline V gene (reference sequence). With 4 bases clipped from V and 13 bases from J, the junction kept 8 bases outside the gene matches. The CDR3 runs to 13 residues. The CDR3 sequence: CASSLDRVAGLFF. CDR3 DNA: TGTGCCAGCAGTTTGGACAGGGTGGCGGGACTGTTTTTT.

The rearrangement links TRBV28 to TRBJ2-5; tentatively, D is TRBD2 (6 bases). Germline V lookup: CDR1 MDHEN, CDR2 SYDVKM. The CDR3 runs 16 residues. V lost 6 bases to trimming and J lost 5 bases, with 22 bases between them. CDR3: CASSPSPHRERETQYF. The DNA of the CDR3 is TGTGCCAGCAGCCCCAGCCCCCACCGGGAGCGTGAGACCCAGTACTTC. The full variable domain, its missing parts supplied by reference TRBV28 and TRBJ2-5, is DVKVTQSSRYLVKRTGEKVFLECVQDMDHENMFWYRQDPGLGLRLIYFSYDVKMKEKGDIPEGYSVSREKKERFSLILESASTNQTSMYLCASSPSPHRERETQYFGPGTRLLVL.

This chain links TRBV28 with TRBJ2-3, with a tentative D call TRBD1 (5 bases). V was cut by 2 bases and J by 2 bases, with 14 bases left in between. This CDR3 is 16 amino acids long. Germline CDR1 reads MDHEN; CDR2 reads SYDVKM. The CDR3 is CASSLEQGLPTDTQYF. The CDR3 DNA reads as TGTGCCAGCAGTTTAGAGCAGGGTCTTCCCACAGATACGCAGTATTTT.

This rearrangement joins TRBV11-1 to TRBJ2-5; no clear D gene. The germline CDR1 and CDR2 sequences are SGHAT and FQDESV (reference sequence). V lost 5 bases, J lost 1 base, and 8 bases lay in between. This CDR3 has 13 residues. CDR3 DNA sequence: TGTGCCAGCAGCGTGCAGATCCAAGAGACCCAGTACTTC. It encodes CASSVQIQETQYF.

This chain links TRBV4-1 with TRBJ2-7; 13 positions agree with TRBD2. Trimming took 1 base from V and 4 from J; bases not matched to a gene: 4. This CDR3 contains 16 residues. Germline V CDR1 and CDR2: MGHRA, YSYEKL. The CDR3 coding sequence is TGCGCCAGCAGCCAAGCGGGGACTAGCGGGATGTACGAGCAGTACTTC. It translates to CASSQAGTSGMYEQYF.

V usage is TRBV5-1 and J usage is TRBJ2-7; the match to TRBD2 covers 7 bases. The CDR3 consists of 15 residues. Germline V gene lookup returns CDR1 SGHRS and CDR2 YFSETQ. Trimming removed 0 bases from V and 1 base from J; junction bases left unmatched: 4. CDR3 protein: CASSLAEGGSYEQYF. The CDR3 DNA reads TGCGCCAGCAGCTTGGCCGAGGGAGGGTCCTACGAGCAGTACTTC.

The chain combines TRBV12-3 or TRBV12-4 with TRBJ2-2; no clear D. This CDR3 comprises 12 residues. V was cut by 2 bases and J by 7 bases, with 5 bases left in between. CDR3 sequence: CASSLSGGELFF. CDR3 DNA sequence: TGTGCCAGCAGTTTATCGGGCGGGGAGCTGTTTTTT.

The chain is built from TRBV2 and TRBJ2-5; TRBD2 aligns across 10 bases. J lost 1 base, V lost 5 bases, and 4 bases had no gene match. The CDR3 totals 15 residues. CDR1 and CDR2 from the germline V gene are SNHLY and FYNNEI. CDR3 sequence (DNA): TGTGCCAGCAGTCCGACTAGCGGGTTCCAAGAGACCCAGTACTTC. Translated: CASSPTSGFQETQYF. Full variable domain (missing parts from reference TRBV2 and TRBJ2-5): EPEVTQTPSHQVTQMGQEVILRCVPISNHLYFYWYRQILGQKVEFLVSFYNNEISEKSEIFDDQFSVERPDGSNFTLKIRSTKLEDSAMYFCASSPTSGFQETQYFGPGTRLLVL.

CDR3 protein: CASSLGANYGYTF. The CDR3 DNA is TGTGCCAGCAGCCTGGGAGCCAACTATGGCTACACCTTC. The chain carries TRBV3-1 (or the pseudogene TRBV3-2) and TRBJ1-2; D remains unclear. CDR1 and CDR2 (germline): LGHDT, YNNKEL (reference sequence). The V end was cut by 4 bases, the J end by 2 bases, with 8 bases between. The length of the CDR3 is 13 residues.

The chain is built from TRBV3-1 (or the pseudogene TRBV3-2) and TRBJ1-6; D not resolved. Trimming stripped 1 base from V and 9 bases from J, with 13 bases between. Germline V gene sequence: CDR1 LGHDT, CDR2 YNNKEL (reference sequence). The CDR3 length is 15 residues. The chain's CDR3 is CASSQGGGVSSPLHF. For the CDR3, the DNA is TGTGCCAGCAGCCAAGGGGGAGGAGTATCTTCACCCCTCCACTTT.

V usage is TRBV15 and J usage is TRBJ2-7, with 9 positions matching TRBD1. The CDR3 has 13 amino acids. The V and J ends lost 5 bases and 4 bases, in that order; junction bases with no gene match: 3. Germline V gene lookup returns CDR1 LNHNV and CDR2 YYDKDF (reference sequence). This CDR3 reads CATSRDRVYEQYF. The CDR3 nucleotides are TGTGCCACCAGCCGGGACAGGGTATACGAGCAGTACTTC. The variable domain in full, completed from reference TRBV15 and TRBJ2-7, reads DAMVIQNPRYQVTQFGKPVTLSCSQTLNHNVMYWYQQKSSQAPKLLFHYYDKDFNNEADTPDNFQSRRPNTSFCFLDIRSPGLGDTAMYLCATSRDRVYEQYFGPGTRLTVT.

CDR3 nucleotides: TGTGCCAGCAGCACTGGACAGGCCGGTGGCTACACCTTC. It is translated as CASSTGQAGGYTF. This rearrangement joins TRBV7-3 to TRBJ1-2, with 7 bases fitting TRBD1. After removal of 5 bases from V and 7 bases from J, the junction contained 7 bases not matched to a gene. This CDR3 has 13 amino acids. Germline CDR1 is SGHTA and CDR2 is FQGTGA.

The chain combines TRBV14 with TRBJ2-7; TRBD1 matches 8 bases. J lost 6 bases, V lost 8 bases, and 9 bases had no gene match. The CDR3 spans 13 residues. CDR1 is SGHDN, CDR2 FVKESK, per germline. CDR3 in amino acids: CASRRTGIGEQYF. In DNA form, the CDR3 reads TGTGCCAGCCGAAGGACAGGGATCGGCGAGCAGTACTTC.

This clone has just one count. The genes are TRBV5-1 and TRBJ2-5, with 7 bases that match TRBD2. The V and J ends lost 4 bases and 4 bases, in that order; junction bases with no gene match: 10. CDR1 and CDR2 from the germline V gene are SGHRS and YFSETQ. The CDR3 runs to 15 residues. CDR3 bases: TGCGCCAGCAGCCCTGAGGGCGGGAGTGCAGAGACCCAGTACTTC. Translation gives CASSPEGGSAETQYF.

This clone was seen only once. The rearrangement joins TRBV11-2 to TRBJ1-2; 10 positions agree with TRBD1. V shed 5 bases and J 5 bases; nucleotides not matched to a gene: 8. The germline V gene encodes CDR1 SGHAT and CDR2 FQNNGV. The length of the CDR3 is 15 residues. CDR3 sequence reads: CASSPRTGGEYGYTF. The CDR3 DNA reads TGTGCCAGCAGCCCGCGGACAGGGGGGGAATATGGCTACACCTTC.

This sequence joins TRBV7-3 and TRBJ2-3; TRBD1 matches at 10 bases. V dropped 4 bases and J dropped 4; count of bases not matched to a gene: 5. Germline V lookup: CDR1 SGHTA, CDR2 FQGTGA. There are 15 residues in the CDR3. The CDR3 region is CASSYETGGADTQYF. The DNA of the CDR3 is TGTGCCAGCAGCTATGAGACAGGGGGCGCAGATACGCAGTATTTT.

The V gene is TRBV10-2, the J gene TRBJ1-5; 12 bases are shared with TRBD1. The CDR3 loop spans 19 amino acids. The V segment lost 2 bases and the J segment 6 bases; nucleotides outside the gene matches: 14. Germline V gives CDR1 WSHSY, CDR2 SAAADI. CDR3 amino acids: CASSERPGQGAPIGQPQHF. CDR3 sequence (DNA): TGCGCCAGCAGTGAGAGGCCGGGACAGGGGGCGCCTATTGGTCAGCCCCAGCATTTT.

The chain links TRBV10-3 to TRBJ2-3, with a tentative D call TRBD2 (6 bases). Germline CDR1 and CDR2: ENHRY and SYGVKD. The CDR3 contains 15 residues. V lost 0 bases to trimming and J lost 4 bases, with 11 bases between them. The CDR3 is CAISESPGLSDTQYF. For the CDR3, the DNA is TGTGCCATCAGTGAGTCACCGGGACTCTCAGATACGCAGTATTTT.

This clone has a single count. The chain links TRBV3-1 (or the pseudogene TRBV3-2) to TRBJ1-1, with D possibly TRBD1 on 6 matching bases. Trimming took off 0 bases at V and 6 bases at J, with 14 bases between the two ends. The CDR3 spans 15 residues. Per the germline V gene, CDR1 is LGHDT and CDR2 is YNNKEL (reference sequence). The CDR3 DNA reads TGTGCCAGCAGCCAAGATTACAGGGTAGTCGCTGAAGCTTTCTTT. The encoded protein is CASSQDYRVVAEAFF.

The genes are TRBV28 and TRBJ2-7, with TRBD2 identical over 12 bases. Germline V CDR1 and CDR2: MDHEN, SYDVKM. V gave up 6 bases and J gave up 9 bases; unmatched junction bases: 15. This CDR3 spans 16 amino acids. The CDR3 is CASSKLGTSGWKGQYF. The CDR3 nucleotides read TGTGCCAGCAGCAAACTCGGGACTAGCGGGTGGAAGGGGCAGTACTTC.

This clone occurred once. The CDR3 nucleotides are TGTGCCTGGAAGGTGGGAGGGAACACCGGGGAGCTGTTTTTT. It codes for CAWKVGGNTGELFF. The chain is built from TRBV30 and TRBJ2-2; TRBD2 is a possible D gene (6 bases). Trimming pared 4 bases from V and 1 base from J, leaving 10 bases between. CDR1 and CDR2 from the germline V gene are GTSNPN and SVGIG (reference sequence). The CDR3 is 14 amino acids. Using reference TRBV30 and TRBJ2-2 for the parts outside the CDR3, the full variable domain is SQTIHQWPATLVQPVGSPLSLECTVEGTSNPNLYWYRQAAGRGLQLLFYSVGIGQISSEVPQNLSASRPQDRQFILSSKKLLLSDSGFYLCAWKVGGNTGELFFGEGSRLTVL.

The chain couples TRBV2 to TRBJ2-7, with TRBD1 as a possible D gene (7 bases). Germline loops: CDR1 SNHLY, CDR2 FYNNEI. Trimming pared 3 bases from V and 6 bases from J, leaving 18 bases between. The length of the CDR3 is 15 residues. In DNA form, the CDR3 reads TGTGCCAGCAGTGAGGGCCAGGAGGGGGCGGTCGAGCAGTACTTC. Its translation is CASSEGQEGAVEQYF.

The J gene is TRBJ1-2, the V gene TRBV28; D perhaps matches TRBD1 (6 bases). The V end was cut by 6 bases, the J end by 6 bases, with 20 bases between. The CDR3 length is 15 residues. The germline V gene has CDR1 MDHEN and CDR2 SYDVKM. CDR3 nucleotide sequence: TGTGCCAGCAGACCAAAACAGGGCCGATTCGATGGCTACACCTTC. Residues: CASRPKQGRFDGYTF.

V and J are TRBV3-1 (or the pseudogene TRBV3-2) and TRBJ1-5, with TRBD1 matching 10 bases. Germline CDR1 reads LGHDT; CDR2 reads YNNKEL (reference sequence). This CDR3 comprises 16 residues. Losses at the gene ends were 5 bases for V and 2 bases for J; bases not matched to a gene: 6. As DNA, the CDR3 is TGTGCCAGCAGCTTAGGGACAGGGGTTGGCAATCAGCCCCAGCATTTT. Translation: CASSLGTGVGNQPQHF.